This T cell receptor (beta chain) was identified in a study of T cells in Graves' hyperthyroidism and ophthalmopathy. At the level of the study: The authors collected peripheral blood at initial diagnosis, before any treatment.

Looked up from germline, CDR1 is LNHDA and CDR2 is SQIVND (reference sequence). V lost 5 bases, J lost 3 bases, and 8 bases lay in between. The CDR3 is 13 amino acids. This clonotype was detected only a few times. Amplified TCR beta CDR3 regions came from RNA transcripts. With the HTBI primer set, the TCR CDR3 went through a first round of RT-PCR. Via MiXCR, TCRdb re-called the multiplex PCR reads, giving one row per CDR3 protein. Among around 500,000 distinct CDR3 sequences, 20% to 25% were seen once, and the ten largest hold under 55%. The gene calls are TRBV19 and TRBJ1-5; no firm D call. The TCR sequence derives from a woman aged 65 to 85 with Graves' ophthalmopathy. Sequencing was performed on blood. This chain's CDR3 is CASSRGFNQPQHF. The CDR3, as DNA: TGTGCCAGTAGTCGCGGATTCAATCAGCCCCAGCATTTT.